The rows below give T cell receptor beta chains drawn from one sample of a study of shared clonotypes between healthy human individuals. Clones were sequenced by immunoSEQ multiplex PCR, and TCRdb holds only the in-frame ones, with some missing. This sample has millions of clones, with over 85% found just once. What was sequenced was naive CD4+ T cells sorted from blood. The receptors stem from a man aged 18 to 29 in good health. Both conserved end residues are part of each CDR3. D genes are given only for firm matches. Clone size is given for some rows only: seen once, a few or many times, or a class if the clone is expanded.

-,TRBJ2-7,TRBV5-1,-,CASTLGGAYEQYF,TGCGCCAGCACCCTAGGGGGAGCCTACGAGCAGTACTTC
-,TRBJ2-1,TRBV7-9,-,CASSLGGASYNEQFF,TGTGCCAGCAGCTTAGGAGGGGCATCCTACAATGAGCAGTTCTTC
TRBD1,TRBJ1-1,TRBV6-5,few,CASSHDRVNTEAFF,TGTGCCAGCAGTCATGACAGGGTGAACACTGAAGCTTTCTTT
-,TRBJ1-1,TRBV19,-,CASSTAWGEAFF,TGTGCCAGTAGTACCGCCTGGGGTGAAGCTTTCTTT
TRBD2,TRBJ2-3,TRBV2,-,CASRETSGGADTQYF,TGTGCCAGCAGAGAGACTAGCGGGGGTGCAGATACGCAGTATTTT
-,TRBJ1-1,TRBV5-1,-,CASQNQPMNTEAFF,TGCGCCAGTCAGAACCAACCAATGAACACTGAAGCTTTCTTT
-,TRBJ2-5,TRBV7-2,-,CASSPDSEAQYF,TGTGCCAGCAGCCCGGACAGTGAGGCCCAGTACTTC
TRBD2,TRBJ2-7,TRBV5-8,-,CASSLGWGTSGSLSYEQYF,TGTGCCAGCAGCTTGGGCTGGGGGACTAGCGGGAGTTTAAGCTACGAGCAGTACTTC
-,TRBJ2-7,TRBV2,-,CASRANAGAYEQYF,TGTGCCAGCAGAGCGAACGCAGGGGCCTACGAGCAGTACTTC
-,TRBJ2-3,TRBV9,-,CASSVDMNTQYF,TGTGCCAGCAGCGTAGATATGAATACGCAGTATTTT